This is a list of T cell receptor beta chains from one sample in a study of blood T cells in healthy people across ages. TCRdb fed the 5' RACE reads into MiXCR, producing one record per CDR3 protein. Of over 600,000 distinct CDR3 sequences in the sample, around 41% are singletons; the top ten hold 25% to 35%. The source material was blood. These receptors came from an elderly man in good health. Both conserved end residues are part of each CDR3. Fields, in order: V gene, CDR3 protein.

>TRBV28
CASSPAGPRTGSGQETQYF
>TRBV18
CASGTRPTFEQYF
>TRBV3-1
CASRPRSGSSETQYF
>TRBV11-3
CASGPRDPEADTQYF
>TRBV27
CASSQLAGSPNEQYF
>TRBV6-2/TRBV6-3
CASRVAGAGTDTQYF
>TRBV20-1
CSATSGTRGSNEQFF
>TRBV9
CASSAQGDRRYGYTF
>TRBV11-1
CASSRGTWGTGTYEQYF
>TRBV29-1
CSVARSWGTYEQYF
>TRBV20-1
CSARTSGTSLRRETQYF
>TRBV4-2
CASSQDLVGNYGYTF
>TRBV20-1
CSAREGRGSGEKLFF
>TRBV10-1
CASSESRGLETQYF
>TRBV12-3/TRBV12-4
CASRTQGARETQYF
>TRBV12-3/TRBV12-4
CTTGKASTDTQYF
>TRBV29-1
CSVERGFDTEAFF
>TRBV29-1
CSPTRRENEKLFF
>TRBV6-2/TRBV6-3
CATLRAGILREQYF
>TRBV6-2/TRBV6-3
CASSRTSLRGEQFF
>TRBV4-1
CASSQEGGRESDIQYF
>TRBV12-5
CASGPGQTSQETQYF
>TRBV20-1
CSAPRLAGGNHNEQFF
>TRBV12-3/TRBV12-4
CASRADTSTDTQYF